This is a list of T cell receptor beta chains from one sample in a study of blood T cell repertoires in COVID-19. Measured with immunoSEQ multiplex PCR; TCRdb has only the in-frame clones, and not every one. The top ten clones hold around 5.6% of a sample with approximately 10,000 clones, around 85% of them seen once. Source material: peripheral blood. Every receptor here comes from a human donor in a cohort sampled during active COVID-19. Both conserved end residues are part of each CDR3. The order of the fields is J gene, D gene, V gene, clone size, CDR3 protein, CDR3 DNA. A D gene is named only where the DNA matches it firmly. A clone size is listed for some rows: how often the clone was seen (once, few, many), or a class if it is expanded.

J: TRBJ2-1; D: TRBD2; V: TRBV4-2; size: .; CDR3: CASSQGTSGGAYNEQFF; DNA: TGTGCCAGCAGCCAAGGGACTAGCGGGGGGGCTTACAATGAGCAGTTCTTC
J: TRBJ1-1; D: .; V: TRBV6-5; size: .; CDR3: CASSYRLVAFF; DNA: TGTGCCAGCAGTTACCGGTTGGTAGCTTTCTTT
J: TRBJ2-1; D: .; V: TRBV10-3; size: few; CDR3: CAISDRGHNYNEQFF; DNA: TGTGCCATCAGTGACAGGGGTCACAACTACAATGAGCAGTTCTTC
J: TRBJ2-1; D: TRBD2; V: TRBV6-5; size: .; CDR3: CAGRGTSGNNEQFF; DNA: TGTGCCGGAAGAGGGACTAGCGGGAACAATGAGCAGTTCTTC
J: TRBJ2-7; D: .; V: TRBV30; size: .; CDR3: CAWSVGGWSYEQYF; DNA: TGTGCCTGGAGTGTTGGGGGGTGGTCCTACGAGCAGTACTTC
J: TRBJ2-1; D: TRBD1; V: TRBV2; size: .; CDR3: CASSEPESPDRGDRNEQFF; DNA: TGTGCCAGCAGTGAACCCGAATCCCCTGACAGGGGGGACCGCAATGAGCAGTTCTTC
J: TRBJ2-5; D: .; V: TRBV5-4; size: .; CDR3: CASSLDGVRGETQYF; DNA: TGTGCCAGCAGCTTGGACGGTGTCAGGGGAGAGACCCAGTACTTC
J: TRBJ1-2; D: .; V: TRBV5-4; size: few; CDR3: CASSPLGGGSVYGYTF; DNA: TGTGCCAGCAGCCCCCTGGGCGGGGGGTCCGTCTATGGCTACACCTTC
J: TRBJ1-5; D: .; V: TRBV9; size: .; CDR3: CASSVASGNQPQHF; DNA: TGTGCCAGCAGCGTAGCTTCTGGCAATCAGCCCCAGCATTTT
J: TRBJ2-1; D: TRBD2; V: TRBV20-1; size: few; CDR3: CSAAGGNEQFF; DNA: TGCAGTGCCGCGGGAGGAAATGAGCAGTTCTTC
J: TRBJ2-7; D: .; V: TRBV2; size: .; CDR3: CASSERTGAPYEQYF; DNA: TGTGCCAGCAGTGAGAGAACGGGAGCTCCCTACGAGCAGTACTTC
J: TRBJ2-5; D: .; V: TRBV6-2/TRBV6-3; size: few; CDR3: CASSPPTLQETQYF; DNA: TGTGCCAGCAGCCCACCTACTTTACAAGAGACCCAGTACTTC
J: TRBJ2-6; D: .; V: TRBV4-2; size: .; CDR3: CATTSVVLLSGANVLTF; DNA: TGTGCCACCACCTCGGTTGTGCTCCTCTCTGGGGCCAACGTCCTGACTTTC
J: TRBJ2-3; D: TRBD1; V: TRBV4-1; size: .; CDR3: CASSQEGQGRTDTQYF; DNA: TGCGCCAGCAGCCAGGAGGGACAGGGTCGCACAGATACGCAGTATTTT
J: TRBJ1-2; D: TRBD1; V: TRBV6-1; size: .; CDR3: CASSDLRDSPYGYTF; DNA: TGTGCCAGCAGTGACCTCCGGGACAGTCCCTATGGCTACACCTTC
J: TRBJ1-5; D: .; V: TRBV3-1/TRBV3-2; size: .; CDR3: CASSQRAGLGNQPQHF; DNA: TGTGCCAGCAGCCAACGGGCGGGACTGGGCAATCAGCCCCAGCATTTT
J: TRBJ2-2; D: .; V: TRBV5-6; size: .; CDR3: CASTYRAAGELFF; DNA: TGTGCCAGCACCTACAGGGCAGCCGGGGAGCTGTTTTTT
J: TRBJ2-1; D: TRBD2; V: TRBV19; size: .; CDR3: CASSTAALAGNYNEQFF; DNA: TGTGCCAGTAGTACAGCGGCCCTAGCGGGAAACTACAATGAGCAGTTCTTC
J: TRBJ2-3; D: .; V: TRBV2; size: once; CDR3: CASRGRGTYTDTQYF; DNA: TGTGCCAGCCGAGGCAGGGGGACTTACACAGATACGCAGTATTTT
J: TRBJ2-7; D: TRBD1; V: TRBV29-1; size: .; CDR3: CSVEGGTGTSYEQYF; DNA: TGCAGCGTTGAAGGGGGGACAGGAACTAGCTACGAGCAGTACTTC
J: TRBJ2-6; D: .; V: TRBV9; size: .; CDR3: CASSVASEGQSGANVLTF; DNA: TGTGCCAGCAGCGTAGCTAGCGAGGGGCAATCTGGGGCCAACGTCCTGACTTTC
J: TRBJ1-1; D: TRBD1; V: TRBV5-1; size: .; CDR3: CASSLGQTNTEAFF; DNA: TGCGCCAGCAGCCTGGGACAGACGAACACTGAAGCTTTCTTT
J: TRBJ1-1; D: .; V: TRBV6-5; size: .; CDR3: CASSFTGMNTEAFF; DNA: TGTGCCAGCAGTTTCACAGGAATGAACACTGAAGCTTTCTTT
J: TRBJ1-2; D: .; V: TRBV30; size: .; CDR3: CAWSPGDYGYTF; DNA: TGTGCCTGGAGTCCCGGTGACTATGGCTACACCTTC
J: TRBJ2-7; D: TRBD1; V: TRBV6-5; size: few; CDR3: CASVDRGKTYEQYF; DNA: TGTGCCAGCGTTGACAGGGGGAAGACCTACGAGCAGTACTTC
J: TRBJ2-7; D: TRBD1; V: TRBV3-1/TRBV3-2; size: .; CDR3: CASSPQGARQYF; DNA: TGTGCCAGCAGCCCTCAGGGGGCCCGGCAGTACTTC
J: TRBJ1-2; D: TRBD1; V: TRBV10-2; size: .; CDR3: CASSETGTAYGYTF; DNA: TGCGCCAGCAGTGAAACTGGGACAGCCTATGGCTACACCTTC
J: TRBJ1-1; D: .; V: TRBV28; size: .; CDR3: CASSIPQELNTEAFF; DNA: TGTGCCAGCAGTATCCCTCAGGAATTGAACACTGAAGCTTTCTTT
J: TRBJ1-1; D: .; V: TRBV9; size: .; CDR3: CASSANRKNTEAFF; DNA: TGTGCCAGCAGCGCAAACAGAAAGAACACTGAAGCTTTCTTT
J: TRBJ1-2; D: .; V: TRBV9; size: .; CDR3: CASTEVNYGYTF; DNA: TGTGCCAGCACTGAGGTTAACTATGGCTACACCTTC